A single T cell receptor beta chain is shown here with its context. Its antigen is undetermined. The sample originates from a study of OX40 agonist ivuxolimab in advanced cancers. Study details: An agonistic anti-OX40 (CD134) antibody, ivuxolimab, was used to treat the patients. Checkpoint inhibitors had been given previously to roughly 40% of patients. Patients in dose escalation had liver, melanoma, kidney or head and neck cancers. Findings of the study overall: Both CD4+ and CD8+ T cell populations in blood had undergone clonal expansion by week 6 at 0.1 to 3.0 mg/kg.

The CDR3 has 15 residues. The V and J ends lost 3 bases and 6 bases respectively, with 15 bases between them. Germline loops: CDR1 SEHNR, CDR2 FQNEAQ (reference sequence). The protocol was immunoSEQ multiplex PCR, while the TCRdb copy is restricted to in-frame clones and leaves out a portion. This table holds over 65,000 clones, about 86% found once. This specimen consisted of CD4+ or CD8+ T cells sorted from blood, obtained in a trial of the OX40 agonist ivuxolimab. The TCR was taken from an adult with an advanced solid tumor such as melanoma, head and neck, liver or kidney cancer. V usage is TRBV7-9 and J usage is TRBJ2-1; D is perhaps TRBD2 (5 bases). DNA of the CDR3: TGTGCCAGCAGCTTCGATACCGGGGTAGTCAATGAGCAGTTCTTC. It specifies CASSFDTGVVNEQFF.